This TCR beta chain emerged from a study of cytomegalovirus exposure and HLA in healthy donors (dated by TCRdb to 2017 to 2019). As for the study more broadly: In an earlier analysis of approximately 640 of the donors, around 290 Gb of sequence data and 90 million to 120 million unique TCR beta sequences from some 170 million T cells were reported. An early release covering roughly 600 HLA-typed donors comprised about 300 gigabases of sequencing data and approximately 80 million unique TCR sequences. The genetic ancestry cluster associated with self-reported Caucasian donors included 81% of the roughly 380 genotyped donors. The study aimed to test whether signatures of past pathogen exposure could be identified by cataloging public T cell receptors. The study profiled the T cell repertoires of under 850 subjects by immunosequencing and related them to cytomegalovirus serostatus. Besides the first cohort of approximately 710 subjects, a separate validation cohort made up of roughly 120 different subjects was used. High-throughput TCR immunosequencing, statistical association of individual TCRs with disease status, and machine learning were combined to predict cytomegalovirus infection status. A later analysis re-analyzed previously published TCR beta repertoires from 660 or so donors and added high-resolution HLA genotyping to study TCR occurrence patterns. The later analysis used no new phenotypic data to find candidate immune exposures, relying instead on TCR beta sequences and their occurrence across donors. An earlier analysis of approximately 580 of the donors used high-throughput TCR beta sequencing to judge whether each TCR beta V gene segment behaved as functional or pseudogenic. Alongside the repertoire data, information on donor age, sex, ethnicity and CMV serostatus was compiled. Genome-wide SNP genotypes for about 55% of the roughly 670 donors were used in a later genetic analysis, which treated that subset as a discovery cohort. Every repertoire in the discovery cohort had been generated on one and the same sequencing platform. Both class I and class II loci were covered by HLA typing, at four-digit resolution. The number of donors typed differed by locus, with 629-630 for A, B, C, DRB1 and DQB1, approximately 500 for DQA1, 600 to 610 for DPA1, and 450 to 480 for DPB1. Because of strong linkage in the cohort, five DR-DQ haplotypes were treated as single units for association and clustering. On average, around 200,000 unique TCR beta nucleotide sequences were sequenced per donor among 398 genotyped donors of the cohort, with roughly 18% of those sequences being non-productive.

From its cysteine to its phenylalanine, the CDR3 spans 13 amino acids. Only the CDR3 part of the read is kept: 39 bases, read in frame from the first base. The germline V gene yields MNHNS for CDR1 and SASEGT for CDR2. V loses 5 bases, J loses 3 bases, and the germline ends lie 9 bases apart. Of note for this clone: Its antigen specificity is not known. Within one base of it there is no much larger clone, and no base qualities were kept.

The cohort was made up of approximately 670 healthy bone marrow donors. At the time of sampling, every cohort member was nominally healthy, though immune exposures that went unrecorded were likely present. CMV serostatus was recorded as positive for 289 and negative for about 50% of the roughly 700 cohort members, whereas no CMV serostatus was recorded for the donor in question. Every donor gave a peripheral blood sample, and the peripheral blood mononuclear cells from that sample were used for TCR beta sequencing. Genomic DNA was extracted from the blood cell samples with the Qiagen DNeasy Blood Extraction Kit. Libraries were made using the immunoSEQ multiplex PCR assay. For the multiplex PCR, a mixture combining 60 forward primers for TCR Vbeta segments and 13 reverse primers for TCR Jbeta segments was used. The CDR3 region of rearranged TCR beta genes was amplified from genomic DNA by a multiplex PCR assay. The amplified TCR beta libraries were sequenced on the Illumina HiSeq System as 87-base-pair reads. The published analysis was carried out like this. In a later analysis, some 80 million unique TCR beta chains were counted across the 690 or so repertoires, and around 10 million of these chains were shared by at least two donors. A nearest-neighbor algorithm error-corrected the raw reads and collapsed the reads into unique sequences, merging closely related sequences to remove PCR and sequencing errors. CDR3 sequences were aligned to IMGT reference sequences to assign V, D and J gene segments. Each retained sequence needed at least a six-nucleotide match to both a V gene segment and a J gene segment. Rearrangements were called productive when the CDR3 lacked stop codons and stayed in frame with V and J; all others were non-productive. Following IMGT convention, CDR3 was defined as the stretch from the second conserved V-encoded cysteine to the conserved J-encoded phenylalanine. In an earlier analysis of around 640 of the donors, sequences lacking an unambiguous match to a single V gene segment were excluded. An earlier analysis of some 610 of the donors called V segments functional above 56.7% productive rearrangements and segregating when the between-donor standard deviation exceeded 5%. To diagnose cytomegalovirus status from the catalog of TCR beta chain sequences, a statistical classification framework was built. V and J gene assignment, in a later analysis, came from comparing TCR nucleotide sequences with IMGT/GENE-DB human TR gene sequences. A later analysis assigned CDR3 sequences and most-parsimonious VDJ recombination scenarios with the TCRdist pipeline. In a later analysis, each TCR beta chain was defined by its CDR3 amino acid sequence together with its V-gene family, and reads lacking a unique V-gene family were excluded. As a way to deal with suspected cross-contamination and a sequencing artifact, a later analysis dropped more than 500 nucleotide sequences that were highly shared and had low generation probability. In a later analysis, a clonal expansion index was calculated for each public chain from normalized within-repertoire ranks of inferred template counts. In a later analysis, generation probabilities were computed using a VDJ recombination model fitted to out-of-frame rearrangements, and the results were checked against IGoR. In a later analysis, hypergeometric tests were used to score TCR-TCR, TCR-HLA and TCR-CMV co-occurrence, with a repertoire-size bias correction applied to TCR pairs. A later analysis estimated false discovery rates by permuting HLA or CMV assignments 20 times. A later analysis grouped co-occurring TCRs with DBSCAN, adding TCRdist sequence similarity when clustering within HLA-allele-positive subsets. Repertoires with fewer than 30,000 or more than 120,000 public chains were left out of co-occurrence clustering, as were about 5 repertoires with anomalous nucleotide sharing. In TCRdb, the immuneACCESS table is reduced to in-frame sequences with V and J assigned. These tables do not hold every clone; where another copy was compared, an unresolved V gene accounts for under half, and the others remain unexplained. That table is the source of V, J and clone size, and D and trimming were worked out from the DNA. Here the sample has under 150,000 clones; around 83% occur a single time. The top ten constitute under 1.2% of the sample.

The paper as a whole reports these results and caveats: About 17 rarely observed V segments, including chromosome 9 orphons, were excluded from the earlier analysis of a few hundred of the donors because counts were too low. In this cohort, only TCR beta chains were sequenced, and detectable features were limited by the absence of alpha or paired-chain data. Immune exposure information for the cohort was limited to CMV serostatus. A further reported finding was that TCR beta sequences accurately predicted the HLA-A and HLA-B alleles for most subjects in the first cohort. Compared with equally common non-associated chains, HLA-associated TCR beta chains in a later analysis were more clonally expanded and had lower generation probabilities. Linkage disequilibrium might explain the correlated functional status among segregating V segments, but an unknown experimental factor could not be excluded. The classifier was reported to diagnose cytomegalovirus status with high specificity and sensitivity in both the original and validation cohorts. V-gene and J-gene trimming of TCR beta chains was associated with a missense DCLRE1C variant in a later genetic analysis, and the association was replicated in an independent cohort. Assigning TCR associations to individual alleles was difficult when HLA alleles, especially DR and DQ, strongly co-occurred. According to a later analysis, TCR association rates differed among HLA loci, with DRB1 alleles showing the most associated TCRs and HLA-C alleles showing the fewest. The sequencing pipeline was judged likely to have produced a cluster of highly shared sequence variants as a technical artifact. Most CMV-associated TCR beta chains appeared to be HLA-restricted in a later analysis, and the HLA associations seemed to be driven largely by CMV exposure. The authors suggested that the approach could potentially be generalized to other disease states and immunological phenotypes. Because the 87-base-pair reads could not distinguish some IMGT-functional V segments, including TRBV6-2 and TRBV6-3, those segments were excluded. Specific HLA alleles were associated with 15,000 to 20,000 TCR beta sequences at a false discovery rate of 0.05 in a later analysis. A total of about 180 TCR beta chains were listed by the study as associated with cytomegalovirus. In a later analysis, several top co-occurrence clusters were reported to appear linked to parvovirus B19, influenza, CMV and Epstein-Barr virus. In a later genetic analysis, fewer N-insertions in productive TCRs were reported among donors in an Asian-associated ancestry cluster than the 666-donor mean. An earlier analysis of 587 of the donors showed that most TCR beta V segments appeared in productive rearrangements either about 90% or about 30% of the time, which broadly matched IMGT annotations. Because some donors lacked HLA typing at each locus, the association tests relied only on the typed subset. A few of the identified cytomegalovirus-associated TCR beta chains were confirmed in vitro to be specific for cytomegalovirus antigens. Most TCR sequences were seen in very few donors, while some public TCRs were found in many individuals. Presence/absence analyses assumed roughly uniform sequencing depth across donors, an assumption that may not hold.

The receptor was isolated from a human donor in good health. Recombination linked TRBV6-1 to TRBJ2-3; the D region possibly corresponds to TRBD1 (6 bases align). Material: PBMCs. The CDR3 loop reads CASSRTETDTQYF. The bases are TGTGCCAGCAGTAGGACAGAAACAGATACGCAGTATTTT.